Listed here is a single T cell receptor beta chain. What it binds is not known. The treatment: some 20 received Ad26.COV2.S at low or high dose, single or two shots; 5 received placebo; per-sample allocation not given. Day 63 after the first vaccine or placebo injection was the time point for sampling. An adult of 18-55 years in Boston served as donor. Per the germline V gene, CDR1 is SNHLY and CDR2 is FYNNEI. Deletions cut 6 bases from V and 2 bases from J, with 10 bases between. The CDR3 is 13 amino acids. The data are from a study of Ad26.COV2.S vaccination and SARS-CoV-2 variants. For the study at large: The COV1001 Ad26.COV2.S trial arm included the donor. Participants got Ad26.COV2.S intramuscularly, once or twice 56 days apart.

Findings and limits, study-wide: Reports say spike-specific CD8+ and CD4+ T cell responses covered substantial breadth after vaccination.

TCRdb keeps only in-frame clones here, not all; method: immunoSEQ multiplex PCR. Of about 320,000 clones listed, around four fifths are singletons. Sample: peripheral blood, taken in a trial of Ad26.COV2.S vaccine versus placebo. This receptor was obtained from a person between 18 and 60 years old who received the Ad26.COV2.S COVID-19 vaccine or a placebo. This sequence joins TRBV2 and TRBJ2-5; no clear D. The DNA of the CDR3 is TGTGCCAGCAGCGGCGACAAGCAAGAGACCCAGTACTTC. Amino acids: CASSGDKQETQYF. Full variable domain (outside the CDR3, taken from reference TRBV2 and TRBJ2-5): EPEVTQTPSHQVTQMGQEVILRCVPISNHLYFYWYRQILGQKVEFLVSFYNNEISEKSEIFDDQFSVERPDGSNFTLKIRSTKLEDSAMYFCASSGDKQETQYFGPGTRLLVL.